The 13 T cell receptor beta chains in this list originate from one sample, sequenced in a study of cytomegalovirus exposure and HLA in healthy donors. It was with 60 Vbeta and 13 Jbeta primers that the PCR ran. The repertoire was sequenced with immunoSEQ multiplex PCR; TCRdb's copy has only in-frame clones and lacks some. Of fewer than 150,000 clones listed, roughly 80% are singletons. Sequences were obtained from PBMCs. These receptors originate from a female donor in good health and CMV-seronegative.

The gene calls are TRBV5-4 and TRBJ2-5, with a tentative D call TRBD1 (6 bases). Germline V gives CDR1 SGHNT, CDR2 YYREEE (reference sequence). V lost 0 bases, J lost 5 bases, and 14 bases lay in between. This CDR3 spans 15 amino acids. The DNA for the CDR3 is TGTGCCAGCAGCTTGGGACAGGAACGCACGGAGACCCAGTACTTC. This sequence encodes CASSLGQERTETQYF.

The CDR3 DNA sequence: TGCGCCAGCAGCTTGGTGGGGACTCATACCTACAATGAGCAGTTCTTC. Translating gives CASSLVGTHTYNEQFF. This chain links TRBV5-1 with TRBJ2-1, with D perhaps TRBD2 (6 bases). V was clipped by 0 bases and J by 2 bases, with 12 bases between them. From germline, CDR1 is SGHRS and CDR2 YFSETQ. CDR3 length: 16 amino acids.

The chain carries TRBV10-2 and TRBJ2-7; unclear D gene. The length of the CDR3 is 14 residues. Trimming stripped 4 bases from V and 3 bases from J, with 13 bases between. Looked up from germline, CDR1 is WSHSY and CDR2 is SAAADI. The DNA of the CDR3 is TGCGCCAGCAGTGTTAGCCTCCATGACTACGAGCAGTACTTC. Residues: CASSVSLHDYEQYF.

The chain uses TRBV29-1 and TRBJ2-7; TRBD2 aligns across 8 bases. V was clipped by 3 bases and J by 0 bases; unmatched bases: 1. The CDR3 covers 13 residues. The V gene's germline CDR1 is SQVTM and CDR2 ANQGSEA. CDR3 amino acids: CSVEAGGSYEQYF. CDR3 sequence (DNA): TGCAGCGTTGAGGCGGGGGGCTCCTACGAGCAGTACTTC.

This chain uses TRBV7-8 with TRBJ2-5, with D maybe TRBD1 (5 bases). The J call may be in error: the DNA end matches TRBJ2-7 better. Germline values: CDR1 SGHVS, CDR2 FQNEAQ. The CDR3 has 15 amino acids. CDR3 in DNA: TGTGCCAGCAGCTTAGCAAAGACAGATTCCTACGAGCAGTACTTC. It is translated as CASSLAKTDSYEQYF.

The chain carries TRBV9 and TRBJ1-2, with 8 bases that match TRBD1. The V segment lost 2 bases and the J segment 6 bases; nucleotides outside the gene matches: 6. Germline V gives CDR1 SGDLS, CDR2 YYNGEE. This CDR3 is built from 14 residues. CDR3 amino acids: CASSVLQGANGYTF. In nucleotides, the CDR3 is TGTGCCAGCAGCGTTCTTCAGGGGGCGAATGGCTACACCTTC.

V usage is TRBV7-9 and J usage is TRBJ2-7; D gene unclear. The V end was cut by 3 bases, the J end by 2 bases, with 8 bases between. Germline assignment: CDR1 SEHNR and CDR2 FQNEAQ (reference sequence). CDR3 length: 13 amino acids. The CDR3 nucleotides are TGTGCCAGCAGCTTCGAAAACACCTACGAGCAGTACTTC. Protein: CASSFENTYEQYF.

This chain connects TRBV15 to TRBJ1-2, with D possibly TRBD1 on 5 matching bases. The germline V and J ends were trimmed by 0 bases and 6 bases, with 11 bases remaining between them. This CDR3 contains 14 residues. Germline lookup yields CDR1 LNHNV and CDR2 YYDKDF (reference sequence). The DNA for the CDR3 is TGTGCCACCAGCAGAGATCCCCAGGGTGATGGCTACACCTTC. Translation gives CATSRDPQGDGYTF.

The gene calls are TRBV28 and TRBJ2-3; perhaps TRBD2 as D (5 bases). The CDR3 has 18 residues. Trimming cost V 0 bases and J 0 bases, with 16 bases left between them. Germline V gene lookup returns CDR1 MDHEN and CDR2 SYDVKM. The CDR3 region is CASSLWGSGSGSTDTQYF. The CDR3 DNA sequence: TGTGCCAGCAGTTTATGGGGGTCGGGAAGCGGAAGCACAGATACGCAGTATTTT.

J is TRBJ1-1 and V is TRBV28; 8 nucleotides line up with TRBD1. The CDR3 spans 15 residues. CDR1 and CDR2 from the germline V gene are MDHEN and SYDVKM. The junction had 8 bases not matched to a gene; V was cut back by 2 bases and J by 6 bases. The DNA of the CDR3 is TGTGCCAGCAGTTTAATGCACAGGGGGATTGCTGAAGCTTTCTTT. Its translation is CASSLMHRGIAEAFF.

The rearrangement uses TRBV28 and TRBJ1-1; TRBD1 matches 7 bases. The J segment lost 1 base and the V segment lost 2 bases, leaving 4 bases of the junction unmatched. The germline V gene encodes CDR1 MDHEN and CDR2 SYDVKM. The CDR3 has 15 amino acids. CDR3 amino acids: CASSLRGHRNTEAFF. The CDR3 DNA sequence: TGTGCCAGCAGTTTAAGGGGGCACCGGAACACTGAAGCTTTCTTT.

The chain is built from TRBV10-2 and TRBJ2-7; 8 bases agree with TRBD2. The CDR3 runs 13 residues. Trimming took 7 bases from V and 4 from J; bases not matched to a gene: 6. The germline gives CDR1 WSHSY, CDR2 SAAADI. The CDR3 loop reads CASTLASGYEQYF. CDR3 DNA sequence: TGCGCCAGCACCCTGGCTAGCGGGTACGAGCAGTACTTC.

The gene calls are TRBV5-1 and TRBJ2-7; the match to TRBD2 covers 7 bases. In germline, CDR1 is SGHRS, CDR2 YFSETQ. The CDR3 is 13 residues long. J was trimmed by 7 bases and V by 3 bases; bases with no gene match: 7. The CDR3 loop reads CASSSTSFPEQYF. Written as DNA, the CDR3 is TGCGCCAGCAGCTCGACTAGCTTCCCAGAGCAGTACTTC.